This is a list of T cell receptor beta chains from one sample in a study of blood T cells in healthy people across ages. TCRdb processed the 5' RACE reads anew with MiXCR; each CDR3 protein has one entry. This table has over 1.5 million distinct CDR3 sequences, 40% to 55% appearing once. Sequencing input: blood. Receptor source: a woman in her thirties or forties in good health. Each CDR3 is given with its conserved first and last residue. D genes are given only for firm matches. Clone size is not always given. Where it is, it says once, few, many or a class for expanded clones.

DNA: TGTGCCAGCAGTTGGGGCGGGGGGGGTTCCGAGACCCAGTACTTC; CDR3: CASSWGGGGSETQYF; size: -; J: TRBJ2-5; V: TRBV6-5; D: TRBD2
DNA: TGTGCCAGCAGCCAAGATCTTATGTCGGAGGACACTGAAGCTTTCTTT; CDR3: CASSQDLMSEDTEAFF; size: -; J: TRBJ1-1; V: TRBV4-2; D: -
DNA: TGTGCCAGCAGCCCTGCAGACACCGTCCAAGTCCCACAAAGAGATCAGCCCCAGCATTTT; CDR3: CASSPADTVQVPQRDQPQHF; size: -; J: TRBJ1-5; V: TRBV7-9; D: -
DNA: TGTGCCAGCAGTTACGCGCTGCGCACAGATACGCAGTATTTT; CDR3: CASSYALRTDTQYF; size: -; J: TRBJ2-3; V: TRBV6-2/TRBV6-3; D: -
DNA: TGTGCCAGCAGTCCACTAGACGGGCCGAAGGACTATGGCTACACCTTC; CDR3: CASSPLDGPKDYGYTF; size: -; J: TRBJ1-2; V: TRBV27; D: -
DNA: TGCACCAGCAGCTTCCGACTAGCGATGGAGACCCAGTACTTC; CDR3: CTSSFRLAMETQYF; size: once; J: TRBJ2-5; V: TRBV5-1; D: TRBD2
DNA: TGTGCCAGCAGCTTAGTACAGACACAAGAGACCCAGTACTTC; CDR3: CASSLVQTQETQYF; size: -; J: TRBJ2-5; V: TRBV7-9; D: -
DNA: TGTGCCAGCAGCCCAGCCACAGCGGGGGGCTACAATGAGCAGTTCTTC; CDR3: CASSPATAGGYNEQFF; size: -; J: TRBJ2-1; V: TRBV16; D: TRBD2
DNA: TGTGCCAGCAGCACCTGGTTTACTGGGGCCAACGTCCTGACTTTC; CDR3: CASSTWFTGANVLTF; size: few; J: TRBJ2-6; V: TRBV14; D: -
DNA: TGTGCCAGCAGCTTGGCCCCCGTGGGTAGCGTGGGGACCCAGTACTTC; CDR3: CASSLAPVGSVGTQYF; size: few; J: TRBJ2-5; V: TRBV5-5; D: -
DNA: TGCAGTGCTCTCAAGGGACAGGGTGGCAATCAGCCCCAGCATTTT; CDR3: CSALKGQGGNQPQHF; size: -; J: TRBJ1-5; V: TRBV20-1; D: TRBD1
DNA: TGTGCCAGCAGCTTACCCCAGACAGGGGGGGACACAGATACGCAGTATTTT; CDR3: CASSLPQTGGDTDTQYF; size: -; J: TRBJ2-3; V: TRBV7-6; D: TRBD1
DNA: TGCAGTGCCGACCTTAACAGAGAGCGGGACTCCTACAATGAGCAGTTCTTC; CDR3: CSADLNRERDSYNEQFF; size: -; J: TRBJ2-1; V: TRBV20-1; D: TRBD2
DNA: TGCAGTGCTCCAGAGGGTGGTGTATCCAAAAACATTCAGTACTTC; CDR3: CSAPEGGVSKNIQYF; size: -; J: TRBJ2-4; V: TRBV20-1; D: -
DNA: TGCAGTGCTGCTTCCGGGACAGGGGGACGCCAAGAGACCCAGTACTTC; CDR3: CSAASGTGGRQETQYF; size: -; J: TRBJ2-5; V: TRBV20-1; D: TRBD1
DNA: TGTGCCAGCAGCGCGCCGGGACAGGATTCAGATACGCAGTATTTT; CDR3: CASSAPGQDSDTQYF; size: -; J: TRBJ2-3; V: TRBV2; D: TRBD1
DNA: TGTGCCAGCAGTCTAGGAGGGGAGGTTTCGGCCCAGCATTTT; CDR3: CASSLGGEVSAQHF; size: -; J: TRBJ1-5; V: TRBV6-6; D: -